The 12 T cell receptor beta chains listed next were all sequenced from one sample in a study of shared clonotypes between healthy human individuals. This table comes from immunoSEQ multiplex PCR, and its TCRdb copy is limited to in-frame clones, with some not included. The profile covers fewer than 3 million clones, with just under 95% appearing a single time and roughly 0.34% taken by the ten largest. Sequencing was done on a sample of naive CD4+ T cells from PBMCs. Subset defined: CD45RA+ positively selected. The receptors shown here come from a man between 18 and 29 years old in good health. Some clones in this sample may be carry-over from other donors' samples.

The rearrangement links TRBV5-1 to TRBJ2-3, with D hard to call. Germline V lookup: CDR1 SGHRS, CDR2 YFSETQ. With 2 bases removed from V and 10 bases from J, the gap between germline ends came to 14 bases. CDR3 size: 13 residues. CDR3 sequence reads: CASSLPTGEAQYF. CDR3 coding DNA: TGCGCCAGCAGCTTACCTACTGGTGAGGCGCAGTATTTT.

CDR3 DNA sequence: TGTGCCAGCAGGCCCGAGAGAGCCCGGGAGCAGTTCTTC. It encodes CASRPERAREQFF. The chain recombines TRBV2 with TRBJ2-1, with D uncertain. Looked up from germline, CDR1 is SNHLY and CDR2 is FYNNEI. The CDR3 covers 13 residues. V was cut by 6 bases and J by 10 bases, with 16 bases left in between. The entire variable domain, with the rest obtained from reference TRBV2 and TRBJ2-1, is as follows: EPEVTQTPSHQVTQMGQEVILRCVPISNHLYFYWYRQILGQKVEFLVSFYNNEISEKSEIFDDQFSVERPDGSNFTLKIRSTKLEDSAMYFCASRPERAREQFFGPGTRLTVL.

The DNA for the CDR3 is TGTGCCAGCAGCAGGGGACTAGCGGTCAATGAGCAGTTCTTC. It encodes CASSRGLAVNEQFF. The chain carries TRBV7-9 and TRBJ2-1, with 11 bases aligning to TRBD2. J lost 6 bases, V lost 5 bases, and 3 bases had no gene match. CDR1 and CDR2 (germline): SEHNR, FQNEAQ (reference sequence). The CDR3 has 14 residues. The whole variable domain, filled in from reference TRBV7-9 and TRBJ2-1, reads DTGVSQNPRHKITKRGQNVTFRCDPISEHNRLYWYRQTLGQGPEFLTYFQNEAQLEKSRLLSDRFSAERPKGSFSTLEIQRTEQGDSAMYLCASSRGLAVNEQFFGPGTRLTVL.

The chain employs TRBV2 and TRBJ2-7; no reliable D call. Trimming shortened V by 4 bases and J by 7 bases, and 14 bases separated the two germline ends. CDR3 size: 13 residues. Germline CDR1 reads SNHLY; CDR2 reads FYNNEI. The CDR3 DNA follows: TGTGCCAGCAGTGTCGAGGTAGGGTTGGAGCAGTACTTC. Translated, it gives CASSVEVGLEQYF.

The chain links TRBV6-6 to TRBJ2-5; D gene ambiguous. The V gene lost 0 bases and the J gene lost 2 bases, with 10 bases spanning the gap. CDR3 length: 15 residues. Germline V gives CDR1 MNHNY, CDR2 SVGAGI (reference sequence). The CDR3, as DNA: TGTGCCAGCAGTTACTCGTCAGTTCCTCAAGAGACCCAGTACTTC. Translation: CASSYSSVPQETQYF.

The chain joins TRBV15 to TRBJ1-2, with D tentatively TRBD1 (6 bases). The CDR3 extends over 16 amino acids. Germline CDR1 LNHNV, CDR2 YYDKDF (reference sequence). Trimming pared 4 bases from V and 3 bases from J, leaving 18 bases between. The CDR3: CATSKTRTGNDYGYTF. DNA of the CDR3: TGTGCCACCAGCAAAACCAGAACAGGGAATGACTATGGCTACACCTTC.

This clone appeared a single time. The J gene is TRBJ1-2, the V gene TRBV6-1; D is uncertain. CDR1 MNHNS and CDR2 SASEGT come from the germline V gene. CDR3 length equals 13 residues. V was trimmed by 6 bases and J by 0 bases, leaving 8 bases between them. CDR3 nucleotides: TGTGCCAGCAGGTCGGGAGCTAACTATGGCTACACCTTC. This encodes CASRSGANYGYTF.

The chain couples TRBV6-5 to TRBJ1-1; D uncertain. V lost 4 bases, J lost 3 bases, and 12 bases lay in between. The CDR3 runs to 14 residues. Germline lookup yields CDR1 MNHEY and CDR2 SVGAGI. The CDR3 loop is CASSSYDGYTEAFF. In DNA, the CDR3 is TGTGCCAGCAGTTCATATGACGGATACACTGAAGCTTTCTTT.

The DNA for the CDR3 is TGTGCCAGCAGTTTACATCGCAATGAGCAGTTCTTC. Its translation: CASSLHRNEQFF. This rearrangement joins TRBV27 to TRBJ2-1; D remains unclear. The CDR3 runs to 12 residues. With 2 bases removed from V and 6 bases from J, the gap between germline ends came to 5 bases. CDR1 is MNHEY, CDR2 SMNVEV, per germline (reference sequence).

This rearrangement joins TRBV9 to TRBJ2-1; either TRBD1 or TRBD2 may supply D (5 bases each). CDR1 is SGDLS and CDR2 is YYNGEE in the germline V gene. The CDR3 runs 12 residues. The chain's CDR3 is CCGDLLGSEQFF. CDR3 bases: TGTTGTGGGGACCTCCTTGGCAGTGAGCAGTTCTTC.

The chain has TRBV27 and TRBJ2-7; 7 bases agree with TRBD2. The CDR3 is made up of 15 amino acids. In germline, CDR1 is MNHEY, CDR2 SMNVEV (reference sequence). J was trimmed by 8 bases and V by 5 bases; bases with no gene match: 15. CDR3 in amino acids: CASSPAGASGAKQYF. The CDR3 coding sequence is TGTGCCAGCAGTCCGGCTGGGGCTAGCGGTGCTAAGCAGTACTTC.

The chain carries TRBV5-1 and TRBJ2-2, with 11 bases fitting TRBD2. The CDR3 sequence is 15 residues long. V shed 2 bases and J 7 bases; nucleotides not matched to a gene: 4. The germline V gene has CDR1 SGHRS and CDR2 YFSETQ. The CDR3 nucleotides are TGCGCCAGCAGCTTACTAGCGGGAGTAGTCGGGGAGCTGTTTTTT. Encoded protein: CASSLLAGVVGELFF.